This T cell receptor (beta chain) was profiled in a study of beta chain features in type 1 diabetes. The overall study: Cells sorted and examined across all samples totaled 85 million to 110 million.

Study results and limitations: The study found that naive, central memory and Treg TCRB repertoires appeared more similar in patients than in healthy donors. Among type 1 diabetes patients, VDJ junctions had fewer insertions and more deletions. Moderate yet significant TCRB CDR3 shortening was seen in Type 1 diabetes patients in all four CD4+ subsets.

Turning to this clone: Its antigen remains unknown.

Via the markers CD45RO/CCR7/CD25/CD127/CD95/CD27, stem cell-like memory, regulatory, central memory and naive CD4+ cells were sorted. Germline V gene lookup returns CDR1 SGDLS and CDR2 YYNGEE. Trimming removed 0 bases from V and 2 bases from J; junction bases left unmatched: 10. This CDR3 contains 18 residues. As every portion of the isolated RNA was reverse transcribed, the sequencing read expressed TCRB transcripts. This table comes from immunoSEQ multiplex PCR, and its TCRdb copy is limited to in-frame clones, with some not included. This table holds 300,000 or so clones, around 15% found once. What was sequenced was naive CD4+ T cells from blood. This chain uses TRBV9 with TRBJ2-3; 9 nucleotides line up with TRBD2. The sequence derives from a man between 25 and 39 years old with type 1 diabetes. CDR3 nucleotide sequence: TGTGCCAGCAGCGTAGGGGCGGGAGGGACTACTAACACAGATACGCAGTATTTT. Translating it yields CASSVGAGGTTNTDTQYF.